The 20 T cell receptor beta chains given below trace back to one sample, sequenced in a study of response to subunit inactivated influenza vaccine. TCRdb processed the RT-PCR reads anew with MiXCR; each CDR3 protein has one entry. The table has over 150,000 distinct CDR3 sequences, about 10% seen once. The sample consisted of CD8+ T cells sorted from PBMCs, taken less than 30 months after vaccination. The source is a man aged 45 to 75 who received an inactivated influenza vaccine.

Worth noting for this clonotype: This may come from a read error, since a much larger clone is one base off. V and J are TRBV4-1 and TRBJ2-7; either TRBD1 or TRBD2 may fit D (5 bases each). The CDR3 has 18 residues. Germline V gives CDR1 MGHRA, CDR2 YSYEKL. With 3 bases removed from V and 0 bases from J, the gap between germline ends came to 21 bases. The CDR3 sequence: CASSHDAGKGPSSYEQYF. Written as DNA, the CDR3 is TGCGCCAGCAGCCATGATGCCGGGAAGGGACCTAGCTCCTACGAGCAGTACTTC.

The CDR3 DNA reads TGTGCCAGCAGTTTAGTGTGGAGCTCTGGAAACACCATATATTTT. Encoded protein: CASSLVWSSGNTIYF. This chain joins TRBV28 and TRBJ1-3; unclear D gene. CDR1 and CDR2 from the germline V gene are MDHEN and SYDVKM. There are 15 residues in the CDR3. V was cut by 2 bases and J by 0 bases, with 8 bases left in between.

V gene TRBV4-1 combines with J gene TRBJ2-7; possibly TRBD2 for D (5 bases). Trimming took 2 bases from V and 2 from J, leaving 13 bases between them. Germline V gives CDR1 MGHRA, CDR2 YSYEKL. The CDR3 spans 15 residues. The CDR3 DNA sequence: TGCGCCAGCAGCCAACTGGAGGCCAGCGCCTACGAGCAGTACTTC. Translation: CASSQLEASAYEQYF.

This clonotype was recorded many times. The rearrangement links TRBV7-2 to TRBJ2-1; 8 bases fit TRBD2. The germline V gene has CDR1 SGHTA and CDR2 FQGNSA. This CDR3 has 15 residues. V lost 1 base to trimming and J lost 4 bases; unmatched junction nucleotides: 3. Here the CDR3 reads CASSLGAGGYNEQFF. In DNA form, the CDR3 reads TGTGCCAGCAGCTTAGGGGCGGGAGGTTACAATGAGCAGTTCTTC.

Ten or more counts support this clonotype. The rearrangement uses TRBV10-3 and TRBJ2-3, with TRBD1 matching 7 bases. CDR1 is ENHRY and CDR2 is SYGVKD in the germline V gene. This CDR3 region has 15 residues. Losses at the gene ends were 3 bases for V and 5 bases for J; bases not matched to a gene: 8. The CDR3 sequence: CAISDPGTDEDTQYF. The CDR3 DNA reads TGTGCCATCAGTGACCCTGGGACAGACGAAGATACGCAGTATTTT.

This clonotype was observed at least ten times. The chain uses TRBV7-9 and TRBJ2-2, with TRBD1 identical over 7 bases. In germline, CDR1 is SEHNR, CDR2 FQNEAQ (reference sequence). The trim removed 5 bases at V and 6 bases at J, leaving 9 bases unmatched. The CDR3 loop spans 15 amino acids. The CDR3: CASSITGEKAGELFF. As DNA, the CDR3 is TGTGCCAGCAGCATTACAGGGGAAAAGGCCGGGGAGCTGTTTTTT. The full variable domain, rest sourced from reference TRBV7-9 and TRBJ2-2, is DTGVSQNPRHKITKRGQNVTFRCDPISEHNRLYWYRQTLGQGPEFLTYFQNEAQLEKSRLLSDRFSAERPKGSFSTLEIQRTEQGDSAMYLCASSITGEKAGELFFGEGSRLTVL.

V and J are TRBV14 and TRBJ2-4; 8 nucleotides align to TRBD2. J lost 9 bases, V lost 5 bases, and 9 bases had no gene match. This CDR3 has 14 amino acids. From germline, CDR1 is SGHDN and CDR2 FVKESK. As DNA, the CDR3 is TGTGCCAGCAGCTTAAGCGGGAGAGGGGGCATTCAGTACTTC. It codes for CASSLSGRGGIQYF.

The rearrangement joins TRBV28 to TRBJ2-6, with D unclear. V dropped 5 bases and J dropped 0 bases, with 11 bases sitting between them. Germline lookup yields CDR1 MDHEN and CDR2 SYDVKM. The CDR3 totals 16 residues. The chain's CDR3 is CASSTAKTSGANVLTF. CDR3 DNA: TGTGCCAGCAGTACAGCAAAAACCTCTGGGGCCAACGTCCTGACTTTC.

This clonotype was detected only once. This chain joins TRBV27 and TRBJ2-5, with a weak D call TRBD2 (6 bases). Germline loops: CDR1 MNHEY, CDR2 SMNVEV (reference sequence). The length of the CDR3 is 14 residues. The germline V and J ends were trimmed by 0 bases and 1 base, with 6 bases remaining between them. Written as DNA, the CDR3 is TGTGCCAGCAGTTTATCGGGGGGCCAAGAGACCCAGTACTTC. Amino acids: CASSLSGGQETQYF.

This chain joins TRBV5-1 and TRBJ2-7; TRBD2 matches 8 bases. The CDR3 sequence is 15 residues long. Germline V gene lookup returns CDR1 SGHRS and CDR2 YFSETQ. The V and J ends lost 0 bases and 2 bases, in that order; junction bases with no gene match: 4. CDR3 DNA sequence: TGCGCCAGCAGCTTGGCAGCGGGGGAAACCTACGAGCAGTACTTC. It codes for CASSLAAGETYEQYF.

This clonotype was detected a few times. The rearrangement joins TRBV7-2 to TRBJ2-1, with 9 bases aligning to TRBD1. J lost 2 bases, V lost 4 bases, and 9 bases had no gene match. The CDR3 loop spans 17 amino acids. CDR1 is SGHTA and CDR2 is FQGNSA in the germline V gene. DNA for the CDR3: TGTGCCAGCAGCTCCCTCCCGGGACAGGGTCCCTACAATGAGCAGTTCTTC. This gives the protein CASSSLPGQGPYNEQFF.

This clonotype appeared a few times. The CDR3 loop is CASSFPGLAFNEQFF. For the CDR3, the DNA is TGTGCCAGCAGTTTTCCGGGACTAGCTTTCAATGAGCAGTTCTTC. This rearrangement joins TRBV12-3 or TRBV12-4 to TRBJ2-1; 9 positions agree with TRBD2. This CDR3 contains 15 residues. Trimming removed 3 bases from V and 6 bases from J; junction bases left unmatched: 6.

This clonotype was observed many times. The genes are TRBV9 and TRBJ2-3; 9 nucleotides match TRBD2. CDR3 length: 16 residues. From germline, CDR1 is SGDLS and CDR2 YYNGEE. V lost 7 bases, J lost 4 bases, and 13 bases stayed unmatched. The CDR3 loop reads CASDPWGGGAADTQYF. CDR3 coding DNA: TGTGCCAGCGATCCTTGGGGCGGGGGGGCCGCAGATACGCAGTATTTT.

The chain joins TRBV28 to TRBJ2-1; 9 bases align to TRBD2. The CDR3 runs 17 residues. V shed 5 bases, J shed 2 bases, and the junction held 10 bases outside the gene matches. From germline, CDR1 is MDHEN and CDR2 SYDVKM. The CDR3 DNA sequence: TGTGCCAGCAGTCAAGAGGGACTAGCTGCCGCCTACAATGAGCAGTTCTTC. Its translation is CASSQEGLAAAYNEQFF. The variable domain in full, completed from reference TRBV28 and TRBJ2-1, reads DVKVTQSSRYLVKRTGEKVFLECVQDMDHENMFWYRQDPGLGLRLIYFSYDVKMKEKGDIPEGYSVSREKKERFSLILESASTNQTSMYLCASSQEGLAAAYNEQFFGPGTRLTVL.

This clonotype came up many times. This sequence joins TRBV28 and TRBJ2-7, with D maybe TRBD2 (6 bases). V gave up 7 bases and J gave up 3 bases, with 13 bases separating them. The CDR3 consists of 13 residues. Germline CDR1 and CDR2: MDHEN and SYDVKM. The chain's CDR3 is CASTRGGFYEQYF. DNA of the CDR3: TGTGCCAGCACCAGAGGAGGGTTCTACGAGCAGTACTTC. The variable domain in full, completed from reference TRBV28 and TRBJ2-7, reads DVKVTQSSRYLVKRTGEKVFLECVQDMDHENMFWYRQDPGLGLRLIYFSYDVKMKEKGDIPEGYSVSREKKERFSLILESASTNQTSMYLCASTRGGFYEQYFGPGTRLTVT.

The chain couples TRBV7-6 to TRBJ2-3, with 14 positions matching TRBD2. Trimming took 4 bases from V and 5 from J; bases not matched to a gene: 5. Germline V gives CDR1 SGHVS, CDR2 FNYEAQ. The CDR3 consists of 16 residues. The CDR3 loop reads CASSSGLAGALDTQYF. Here the CDR3 DNA reads TGTGCCAGCAGCTCGGGACTAGCGGGGGCATTAGATACGCAGTATTTT.

This rearrangement joins TRBV6-2 or TRBV6-3 to TRBJ2-7; 9 positions agree with TRBD2. The CDR3 covers 17 residues. Trimming removed 2 bases from V and 0 bases from J; junction bases left unmatched: 8. From germline, CDR1 is MNHEY and CDR2 SVGEGT. The CDR3 loop is CASSYPEAGGSSYEQYF. DNA of the CDR3: TGTGCCAGCAGTTACCCCGAGGCGGGGGGGAGCTCCTACGAGCAGTACTTC.

This clonotype showed up many times. The rearrangement uses TRBV12-3 or TRBV12-4 and TRBJ2-7, with D possibly TRBD1 on 6 matching bases. The CDR3 loop spans 14 amino acids. V gave up 5 bases and J gave up 3 bases, with 14 bases separating them. The CDR3 reads CASSQTGTSYEQYF. DNA for the CDR3: TGTGCCAGCAGTCAGACAGGTACCAGCTACGAGCAGTACTTC.

The gene calls are TRBV9 and TRBJ2-2; D remains ambiguous. The CDR3 contains 13 residues. Germline V gene data show CDR1 as SGDLS and CDR2 as YYNGEE. The V end lost 4 bases, the J end lost 7 bases, and 11 bases lay between the germline ends. This CDR3 is CASSPASVGELFF. In DNA, the CDR3 is TGTGCCAGCAGCCCAGCTAGTGTCGGGGAGCTGTTTTTT. The whole variable domain, remainder taken from reference TRBV9 and TRBJ2-2, is DSGVTQTPKHLITATGQRVTLRCSPRSGDLSVYWYQQSLDQGLQFLIQYYNGEERAKGNILERFSAQQFPDLHSELNLSSLELGDSALYFCASSPASVGELFFGEGSRLTVL.

The gene calls are TRBV12-3 or TRBV12-4 and TRBJ1-5; weak D call: TRBD1 (6 bases). V was clipped by 6 bases and J by 3 bases, with 12 bases between them. This CDR3 region has 14 residues. CDR3 sequence reads: CASSSDSINQPQHF. The CDR3 DNA is TGTGCCAGCAGCTCGGACAGTATCAATCAGCCCCAGCATTTT.